The 29 T cell receptor beta chains given below trace back to one sample, sequenced in a study of blood T cell repertoires in COVID-19. Only in-frame clones appear in the TCRdb table, and some are missing; sequencing was by immunoSEQ multiplex PCR. The sample shows around 150,000 clones, approximately 90% of them seen only once. The sequenced material came from peripheral blood. The receptors originated from a woman aged 55-69 years with active COVID-19.

This chain's CDR3 is CASSESTSGSGEQFF. The CDR3 DNA reads as TGTGCCAGCAGTGAATCGACTAGCGGGAGTGGTGAGCAGTTCTTC. This chain joins TRBV25-1 and TRBJ2-1; 12 positions agree with TRBD2. Germline values: CDR1 MGHDK, CDR2 SYGVNS. The V gene end was trimmed by 1 base and the J gene end by 9 bases; junction bases not matched to a gene: 4. The CDR3 loop spans 15 amino acids.

This clone came up a few times. The CDR3 coding sequence is TGTGCCAGCAGCCAAGCACAGGGGACACAGGGTACCGGCTACACCTTC. This codes for CASSQAQGTQGTGYTF. The chain links TRBV4-2 to TRBJ1-2, with TRBD1 matching over 7 bases. V gave up 1 base and J gave up 8 bases; unmatched junction bases: 13. The germline gives CDR1 LGHNA, CDR2 YNFKEQ. The CDR3 has 16 amino acids.

CDR3 in DNA: TGTGCCAGCATAAAGGTGTCACCAGCGGGGGAGACCCAGTACTTC. It encodes CASIKVSPAGETQYF. V and J are TRBV28 and TRBJ2-5; 7 nucleotides agree with TRBD2. Unmatched junction bases numbered 13, after V lost 7 bases and J lost 5 bases. Germline-derived CDR1 and CDR2 are MDHEN and SYDVKM. The CDR3 has 15 residues.

V and J are TRBV6-5 and TRBJ2-2; no clear D gene. V lost 5 bases to trimming and J lost 6 bases, with 13 bases between them. This CDR3 has 14 residues. Germline V gene sequence: CDR1 MNHEY, CDR2 SVGAGI. CDR3 sequence (DNA): TGTGCCAGCAGTCTTTTGAACGAGTCCGGGGAGCTGTTTTTT. As protein: CASSLLNESGELFF.

The chain has TRBV5-8 and TRBJ1-2; 10 bases are shared with TRBD1. This CDR3 is 14 amino acids long. The junction had 7 bases not matched to a gene; V was cut back by 4 bases and J by 7 bases. Germline V CDR1 and CDR2: SGHTS, YDEGEE. Here the CDR3 reads CASSLGQGESGYTF. In DNA, the CDR3 is TGTGCCAGCAGCCTTGGACAGGGGGAGAGTGGCTACACCTTC.

The rearrangement links TRBV7-2 to TRBJ2-5; 9 nucleotides match TRBD2. The CDR3 length is 15 residues. Losses at the gene ends were 3 bases for V and 4 bases for J; bases not matched to a gene: 6. Germline CDR1 SGHTA, CDR2 FQGNSA. CDR3 amino acids: CASSFGLAGRETQYF. As DNA, the CDR3 is TGTGCCAGCAGCTTCGGTCTAGCGGGACGAGAGACCCAGTACTTC.

The rearrangement uses TRBV25-1 and TRBJ2-7; D remains ambiguous. CDR1 is MGHDK, CDR2 SYGVNS, per germline. With 1 base removed from V and 3 bases from J, the gap between germline ends came to 7 bases. CDR3 length: 13 residues. CDR3 DNA: TGTGCCAGCAGTGAATTGGGCAGCTACGAGCAGTACTTC. It yields the protein CASSELGSYEQYF.

The chain recombines TRBV6-5 with TRBJ1-1; 9 nucleotides agree with TRBD1. CDR1 is MNHEY, CDR2 SVGAGI, per germline. With 5 bases clipped from V and 5 bases from J, the junction kept 6 bases outside the gene matches. CDR3 length: 14 amino acids. CDR3 nucleotide sequence: TGTGCCAGCAGTCGGGACAGGGTACCTACTGAAGCTTTCTTT. Residues: CASSRDRVPTEAFF.

The chain recombines TRBV10-2 with TRBJ2-2; D may be TRBD1 (5 bases). This CDR3 is built from 16 residues. Germline CDR1 reads WSHSY; CDR2 reads SAAADI. V was shortened by 7 bases and J by 2 bases, with 17 bases between the two germline ends. In nucleotides, the CDR3 is TGCGCCAGCACCCCTCAGGGCAGGGTCAACACCGGGGAGCTGTTTTTT. Translating gives CASTPQGRVNTGELFF.

For the CDR3, the DNA is TGTGCCAGTAGTATAGCAGCGGGCCATTACAATGAGCAGTTCTTC. This gives the protein CASSIAAGHYNEQFF. The J gene is TRBJ2-1, the V gene TRBV19, with D possibly TRBD2 on 6 matching bases. Trimming cost V 1 base and J 4 bases, with 11 bases left between them. Germline V gives CDR1 LNHDA, CDR2 SQIVND (reference sequence). CDR3 length: 15 residues. Drawing the rest from reference TRBV19 and TRBJ2-1, the complete variable domain is DGGITQSPKYLFRKEGQNVTLSCEQNLNHDAMYWYRQDPGQGLRLIYYSQIVNDFQKGDIAEGYSVSREKKESFPLTVTSAQKNPTAFYLCASSIAAGHYNEQFFGPGTRLTVL.

The chain employs TRBV19 and TRBJ1-5; no reliable D call. V shed 7 bases and J shed 3 bases, with 16 bases lying between them. This CDR3 region has 15 residues. Germline V lookup: CDR1 LNHDA, CDR2 SQIVND (reference sequence). CDR3 amino acids: CASITVSGANQPQHF. The CDR3 DNA reads as TGTGCCAGTATCACGGTATCGGGTGCCAATCAGCCCCAGCATTTT.

V gene TRBV6-5 combines with J gene TRBJ1-1; D uncertain. The CDR3 has 16 amino acids. V shed 2 bases and J shed 1 base, with 14 bases lying between them. CDR1 is MNHEY and CDR2 is SVGAGI in the germline V gene. The CDR3 DNA follows: TGTGCCAGCAGTTACCTACTCTCCCGAGGGAACACTGAAGCTTTCTTT. It is translated as CASSYLLSRGNTEAFF.

The CDR3 spells CASSPRDSGNSPLHF. CDR3 nucleotide sequence: TGTGCCAGCAGCCCCAGGGACTCAGGAAATTCACCCCTCCACTTT. This chain links TRBV9 with TRBJ1-6; maybe TRBD1 (5 bases). Germline-derived CDR1 and CDR2 are SGDLS and YYNGEE. CDR3 length: 15 residues. Trimming stripped 4 bases from V and 7 bases from J, with 15 bases between.

The V and J genes are TRBV28 and TRBJ1-2; tentatively, D is TRBD1 (5 bases). This CDR3 has 14 amino acids. V lost 7 bases, J lost 3 bases, and 15 bases lay in between. CDR1 MDHEN and CDR2 SYDVKM come from the germline V gene. CDR3 coding DNA: TGTGCCAGCACCTTAGACAGATACGACTATGGCTACACCTTC. It is translated as CASTLDRYDYGYTF.

The chain is built from TRBV7-9 and TRBJ1-5; 8 bases line up with TRBD1. The CDR3 length is 15 residues. Germline CDR1 reads SEHNR; CDR2 reads FQNEAQ (reference sequence). The trim removed 4 bases at V and 4 bases at J, leaving 6 bases unmatched. The CDR3 nucleotides are TGTGCCAGCAGCTCTGGGACAGGTCGTAATCAGCCCCAGCATTTT. This sequence encodes CASSSGTGRNQPQHF.

The genes are TRBV5-1 and TRBJ1-2; 8 nucleotides match TRBD1. Per the germline V gene, CDR1 is SGHRS and CDR2 is YFSETQ. Trimming at V came to 0 bases and at J to 4 bases, leaving 8 bases not matched to a gene. The CDR3 totals 16 residues. CDR3 nucleotide sequence: TGCGCCAGCAGCTTGGAACCGGACAGGGTCCTCTATGGCTACACCTTC. This codes for CASSLEPDRVLYGYTF.

The V gene is TRBV30, the J gene TRBJ1-2, with D possibly being TRBD1 (5 bases). Germline CDR1 and CDR2: GTSNPN and SVGIG (reference sequence). V was shortened by 3 bases and J by 7 bases, with 15 bases between the two germline ends. The CDR3 runs 13 residues. The CDR3 coding sequence is TGTGCCTGGAGGGGCAGGGTTTTTACTGGCTACACCTTC. Amino acids: CAWRGRVFTGYTF.

The V and J genes are TRBV19 and TRBJ2-5; 7 bases agree with TRBD1. The CDR3 spans 14 residues. The germline V gene has CDR1 LNHDA and CDR2 SQIVND (reference sequence). Trimming removed 3 bases from V and 2 bases from J; junction bases left unmatched: 3. The CDR3: CASSIPGQQETQYF. In DNA, the CDR3 is TGTGCCAGTAGTATTCCGGGACAGCAAGAGACCCAGTACTTC.

The chain joins TRBV18 to TRBJ2-3; 13 bases line up with TRBD2. Germline values: CDR1 KGHSH, CDR2 LQKENI. The CDR3 contains 18 residues. V gave up 2 bases and J gave up 1 base; unmatched junction bases: 6. CDR3 bases: TGTGCCAGCTCACCAAGGACTAGCGGGAGCAGGGGCACAGATACGCAGTATTTT. Translating it yields CASSPRTSGSRGTDTQYF.

The chain recombines TRBV7-9 with TRBJ2-1, with 10 nucleotides matching TRBD2. V shed 5 bases and J 15 bases; nucleotides not matched to a gene: 10. This CDR3 region has 13 residues. Germline lookup yields CDR1 SEHNR and CDR2 FQNEAQ (reference sequence). The CDR3 protein is CASSPPSSGSMFF. CDR3 nucleotide sequence: TGTGCCAGCAGCCCCCCATCTAGCGGGAGTATGTTCTTC.

The chain uses TRBV14 and TRBJ2-1, with 9 bases fitting TRBD2. Germline CDR1 and CDR2: SGHDN and FVKESK. V gave up 3 bases and J gave up 9 bases; unmatched junction bases: 6. The length of the CDR3 is 14 residues. The CDR3 DNA reads TGTGCCAGCAGCCAGGCTGTAGCGGGAGTTGAGCAGTTCTTC. It translates to CASSQAVAGVEQFF.

This chain uses TRBV5-5 with TRBJ1-1; possible D gene TRBD1, 5 bases. Trimming cost V 1 base and J 7 bases, with 8 bases left between them. The CDR3 contains 12 residues. Germline CDR1 SGHKS, CDR2 YYEKEE (reference sequence). CDR3 residues: CASSLFQGEAFF. In DNA, the CDR3 is TGTGCCAGCAGCTTGTTCCAGGGTGAAGCTTTCTTT.

The chain has TRBV10-3 and TRBJ2-3; 8 bases are a match to TRBD2. The CDR3 totals 14 residues. J was trimmed by 4 bases and V by 8 bases; bases with no gene match: 8. Per the germline V gene, CDR1 is ENHRY and CDR2 is SYGVKD. The chain's CDR3 is CAIGFSGGSDTQYF. CDR3 nucleotides: TGTGCCATCGGATTTTCGGGGGGGTCAGATACGCAGTATTTT.

This rearrangement joins TRBV5-8 to TRBJ1-5, with TRBD1 matching over 10 bases. CDR3 length equals 14 residues. Germline V CDR1 and CDR2: SGHTS, YDEGEE. Trimming at V came to 3 bases and at J to 6 bases, leaving 3 bases not matched to a gene. CDR3 residues: CASSSGQGSQPQHF. CDR3 DNA sequence: TGTGCCAGCAGCTCGGGACAGGGGAGTCAGCCCCAGCATTTT.

This clone came up once. The sample carries other DNA sequences with the same CDR3. The rearrangement links TRBV18 to TRBJ2-7; 9 bases are a match to TRBD1. From germline, CDR1 is KGHSH and CDR2 LQKENI. The CDR3 runs to 15 residues. Trimming cost V 6 bases and J 1 base; bases outside gene matches: 7. CDR3 coding DNA: TGTGCCAGCTCCCCCAGACAGGGGGGATCCTACGAGCAGTACTTC. It translates to CASSPRQGGSYEQYF.

With regard to this clone: One junction end does not reproduce the germline sequence, and a read error may be involved. J is TRBJ2-7 and V is TRBV5-1; a weak D match, TRBD2 (6 bases). The V gene's germline CDR1 is SGHRS and CDR2 YFSETQ. CDR3 length: 15 residues. The CDR3 DNA reads TGCGCCAGCACCTTGGAGGGGATCTTCTCCTACGAGCAGTACTTC. This translates into CASTLEGIFSYEQYF.

This chain uses TRBV16 with TRBJ2-2, with D unresolved. Between the trimmed V and J ends, which lost 0 bases and 6 bases, there was a span of 5 bases. CDR3 length: 13 residues. Germline V gene data show CDR1 as KGHSY and CDR2 as FQNENV. The CDR3 DNA sequence: TGTGCCAGCAGCCAATCAGACTCCGGGGAGCTGTTTTTT. Encoded protein: CASSQSDSGELFF.

The chain joins TRBV27 to TRBJ2-1; TRBD2 might be the D (6 bases). Germline loops: CDR1 MNHEY, CDR2 SMNVEV (reference sequence). The CDR3 has 14 residues. V was shortened by 4 bases and J by 1 base, with 8 bases between the two germline ends. This CDR3 is CASSWAGSYNEQFF. The CDR3 coding sequence is TGTGCCAGCAGTTGGGCGGGATCCTACAATGAGCAGTTCTTC.

The rearrangement links TRBV19 to TRBJ2-6, with a weak D call TRBD2 (5 bases). The CDR3 has 17 amino acids. CDR1 and CDR2 from the germline V gene are LNHDA and SQIVND (reference sequence). V gave up 3 bases and J gave up 0 bases, with 12 bases separating them. CDR3 nucleotide sequence: TGTGCCAGTAGTATCAGTGGAGGCGGCTCTGGGGCCAACGTCCTGACTTTC. Protein: CASSISGGGSGANVLTF.